This T cell receptor (beta chain) derives from a study of blood T cells in healthy people across ages. A sample-barcoded 5' primer and a J-beta primer mix were used in a second PCR of about 7 to 12 cycles. Every cDNA was tagged by a template-switch adaptor with 12 random nucleotides. A single record per CDR3 protein comes from TCRdb applying MiXCR to the 5' RACE reads. The table records 1.5 million to 2 million distinct CDR3 sequences, 30% to 40% of them present only once. With regard to this clonotype: What it binds is unknown.

Study findings and constraints: Both higher diversity and more naive CD4+ cells marked long-lived donors when set against aged donors. PBMCs left unsorted prevented a conclusive naive versus antigen-experienced comparison.

CDR3 length: 12 residues. This chain uses TRBV21-1 with TRBJ2-5. TRBV21-1 is a listed pseudogene. This clonotype was obtained from a human donor in good health. Sequenced sample: blood. This CDR3 reads CASRGDTETQYF. In DNA form, the CDR3 reads TGTGCCAGCAGGGGTGATACGGAGACCCAGTACTTC.